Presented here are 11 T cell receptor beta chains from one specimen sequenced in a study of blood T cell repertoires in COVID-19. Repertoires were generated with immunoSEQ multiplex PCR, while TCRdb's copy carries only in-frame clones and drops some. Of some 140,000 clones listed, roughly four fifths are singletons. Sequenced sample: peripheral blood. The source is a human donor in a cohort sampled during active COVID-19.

The CDR3 DNA sequence: TGTGCCAGCAGCCAAGATCAGGGGCGCGCACCCCTCCACTTT. Amino acids: CASSQDQGRAPLHF. This rearrangement joins TRBV3-1 (or the pseudogene TRBV3-2) to TRBJ1-6; tentatively, D is TRBD1 (6 bases). CDR3 length: 14 residues. Germline-derived CDR1 and CDR2 are LGHDT and YNNKEL (reference sequence). V was shortened by 0 bases and J by 11 bases, with 11 bases between the two germline ends.

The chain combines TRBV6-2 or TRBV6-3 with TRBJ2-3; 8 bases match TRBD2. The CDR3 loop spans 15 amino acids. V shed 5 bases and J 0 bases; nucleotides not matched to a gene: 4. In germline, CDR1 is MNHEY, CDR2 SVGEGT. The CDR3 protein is CASSVAGTSTDTQYF. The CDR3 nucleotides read TGTGCCAGCAGTGTAGCGGGGACTAGCACAGATACGCAGTATTTT.

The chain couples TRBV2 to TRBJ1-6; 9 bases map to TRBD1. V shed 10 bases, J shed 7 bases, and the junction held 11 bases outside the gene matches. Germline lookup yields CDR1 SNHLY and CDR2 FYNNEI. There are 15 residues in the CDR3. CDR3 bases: TGTGCCACGAGCCGGGACAGGGCCGACAATTCACCCCTCCACTTT. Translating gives CATSRDRADNSPLHF.

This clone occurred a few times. The CDR3 protein is CAWSMFEGQGGKLFF. CDR3 bases: TGTGCCTGGAGTATGTTTGAGGGACAGGGAGGAAAACTGTTTTTT. This chain uses TRBV30 with TRBJ1-4; 9 nucleotides agree with TRBD1. Germline values: CDR1 GTSNPN, CDR2 SVGIG (reference sequence). The CDR3 is 15 amino acids. With 2 bases clipped from V and 10 bases from J, the junction kept 11 bases outside the gene matches.

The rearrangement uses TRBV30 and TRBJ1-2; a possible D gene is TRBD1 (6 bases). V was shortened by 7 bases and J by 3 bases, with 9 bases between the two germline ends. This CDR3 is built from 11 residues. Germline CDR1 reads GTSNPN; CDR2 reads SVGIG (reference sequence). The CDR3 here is CAFQGYYGYTF. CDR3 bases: TGTGCCTTTCAGGGGTACTATGGCTACACCTTC. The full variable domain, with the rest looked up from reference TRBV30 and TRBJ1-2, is SQTIHQWPATLVQPVGSPLSLECTVEGTSNPNLYWYRQAAGRGLQLLFYSVGIGQISSEVPQNLSASRPQDRQFILSSKKLLLSDSGFYLCAFQGYYGYTFGSGTRLTVV.

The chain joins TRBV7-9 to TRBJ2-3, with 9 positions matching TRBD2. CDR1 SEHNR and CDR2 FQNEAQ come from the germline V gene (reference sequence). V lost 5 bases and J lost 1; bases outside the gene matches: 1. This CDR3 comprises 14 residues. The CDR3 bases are TGTGCCAGCAGCGAGCGGGGGGGCACAGATACGCAGTATTTT. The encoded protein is CASSERGGTDTQYF.

The DNA of the CDR3 is TGTGCCAGCAGCTTCGGGGGGGCCTCAGATACGCAGTATTTT. It yields the protein CASSFGGASDTQYF. V and J are TRBV7-9 and TRBJ2-3; 8 bases align to TRBD2. V trimming: 3 bases; J trimming: 4 bases; junction bases outside the gene matches: 3. Germline V lookup: CDR1 SEHNR, CDR2 FQNEAQ (reference sequence). The CDR3 contains 14 residues. Full variable domain (outside the CDR3, taken from reference TRBV7-9 and TRBJ2-3): DTGVSQNPRHKITKRGQNVTFRCDPISEHNRLYWYRQTLGQGPEFLTYFQNEAQLEKSRLLSDRFSAERPKGSFSTLEIQRTEQGDSAMYLCASSFGGASDTQYFGPGTRLTVL.

CDR3 region: CASSPQEGVGSPLHF. CDR3 DNA: TGTGCCAGCAGCCCCCAGGAGGGAGTCGGTTCACCCCTCCACTTT. V and J are TRBV6-5 and TRBJ1-6, with D unresolved. The CDR3 runs 15 residues. Germline loops: CDR1 MNHEY, CDR2 SVGAGI. Trimming cost V 6 bases and J 9 bases, with 18 bases left between them.

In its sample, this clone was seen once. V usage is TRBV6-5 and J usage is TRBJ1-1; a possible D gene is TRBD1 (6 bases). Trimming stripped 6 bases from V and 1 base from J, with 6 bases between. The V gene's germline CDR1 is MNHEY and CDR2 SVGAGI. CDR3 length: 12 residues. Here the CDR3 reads CASRGGNTEAFF. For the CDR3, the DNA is TGTGCCAGCAGAGGGGGGAACACTGAAGCTTTCTTT.

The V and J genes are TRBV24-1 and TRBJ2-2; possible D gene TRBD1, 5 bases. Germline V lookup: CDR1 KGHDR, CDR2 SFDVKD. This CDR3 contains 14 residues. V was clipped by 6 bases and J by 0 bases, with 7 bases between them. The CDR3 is CATSPGSNTGELFF. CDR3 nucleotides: TGTGCCACCAGTCCAGGGTCGAACACCGGGGAGCTGTTTTTT.

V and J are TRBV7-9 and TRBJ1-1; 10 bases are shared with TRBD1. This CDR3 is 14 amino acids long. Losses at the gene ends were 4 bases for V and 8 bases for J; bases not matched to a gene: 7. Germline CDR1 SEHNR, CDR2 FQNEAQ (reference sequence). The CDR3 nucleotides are TGTGCCAGCAGCTCCGGGACAGGGGCCTTAGAAGCTTTCTTT. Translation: CASSSGTGALEAFF.